The 3 T cell receptor beta chains in this list originate from one sample, sequenced in a study of blood T cells in healthy people across ages (dated by TCRdb to the mid-2010s). Library preparation used 5' RACE. The sample was run on an Illumina HiSeq 2500. A second PCR of roughly 7 to 11 cycles was run with a J-beta primer mix and a sample-barcoded 5' primer. The raw public data were reprocessed by TCRdb itself: fastp quality trimming at Q25, MiXCR clonotype calling, in-frame beta chains only. Each entry is one CDR3 protein sequence, shown with its most common DNA and genes. In this sample the table shows about 1.6 million distinct CDR3 sequences, roughly 32% of which occur a single time. The ten largest clones represent roughly 10% of the sample. Input material: blood. The receptors originated from a woman aged 25 to 39 in good health.

The chain carries TRBV5-1 and TRBJ2-5, with 15 bases matching TRBD2. CDR3 size: 16 residues. Trimming at V came to 0 bases and at J to 11 bases, leaving 8 bases not matched to a gene. The germline gives CDR1 SGHRS, CDR2 YFSETQ. The CDR3 loop is CASSLGTSGGAREQYF. The CDR3 bases are TGCGCCAGCAGCTTGGGGACTAGCGGGGGGGCGAGAGAGCAGTACTTC.

V gene TRBV4-1 combines with J gene TRBJ2-3; D is unclear. V gave up 2 bases and J gave up 2 bases, with 11 bases separating them. The CDR3 consists of 15 residues. Germline V CDR1 and CDR2: MGHRA, YSYEKL. CDR3 region: CASSQQEGLTDTQYF. CDR3 sequence (DNA): TGCGCCAGCAGCCAACAGGAAGGGCTCACAGATACGCAGTATTTT.

The rearrangement joins TRBV30 to TRBJ1-2, with 9 nucleotides matching TRBD1. The length of the CDR3 is 13 residues. Germline V gives CDR1 GTSNPN, CDR2 SVGIG (reference sequence). Trimming at V came to 5 bases and at J to 4 bases, leaving 5 bases not matched to a gene. The chain's CDR3 is CAWQGQGGYGYTF. CDR3 nucleotide sequence: TGTGCCTGGCAGGGACAGGGAGGCTATGGCTACACCTTC. The complete variable domain, with remaining parts taken from reference TRBV30 and TRBJ1-2, reads SQTIHQWPATLVQPVGSPLSLECTVEGTSNPNLYWYRQAAGRGLQLLFYSVGIGQISSEVPQNLSASRPQDRQFILSSKKLLLSDSGFYLCAWQGQGGYGYTFGSGTRLTVV.